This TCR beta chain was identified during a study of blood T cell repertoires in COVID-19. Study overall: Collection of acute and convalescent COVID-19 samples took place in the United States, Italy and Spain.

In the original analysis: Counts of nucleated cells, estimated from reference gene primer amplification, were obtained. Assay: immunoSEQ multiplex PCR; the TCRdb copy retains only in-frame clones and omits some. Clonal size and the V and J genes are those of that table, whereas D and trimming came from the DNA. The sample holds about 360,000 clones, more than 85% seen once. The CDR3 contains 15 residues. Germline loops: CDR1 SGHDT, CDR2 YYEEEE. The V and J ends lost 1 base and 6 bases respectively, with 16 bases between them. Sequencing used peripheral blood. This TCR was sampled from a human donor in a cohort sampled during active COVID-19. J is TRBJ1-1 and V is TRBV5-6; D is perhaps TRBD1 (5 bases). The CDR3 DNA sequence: TGTGCCAGCAGCTTGTTTAGGGGTGGTGAGGCTGAAGCTTTCTTT. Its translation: CASSLFRGGEAEAFF.